These 13 T cell receptor beta chains originate from one sample sequenced in a study of blood T cells in healthy people across ages. Next came a second PCR, run for about 7 to 12 cycles, which used a sample-barcoded 5' primer along with a J-beta primer mix. Using its own MiXCR run on the 5' RACE reads, TCRdb lists one record per CDR3 protein. The data show 1.5 million to 2 million distinct CDR3 sequences, around half seen once. The sequencing sample was made of blood. The receptors originated from a woman in her forties in good health.

The chain has TRBV11-2 and TRBJ2-7, with 8 nucleotides matching TRBD1. The germline gives CDR1 SGHAT, CDR2 FQNNGV. The junction had 9 bases not matched to a gene; V was cut back by 5 bases and J by 3 bases. This CDR3 is built from 15 residues. The CDR3 here is CASSARRTGLYEQYF. In DNA, the CDR3 is TGTGCCAGCAGCGCCCGAAGGACAGGGCTCTACGAGCAGTACTTC. Using reference TRBV11-2 and TRBJ2-7 for the parts outside the CDR3, the full variable domain is EAGVAQSPRYKIIEKRQSVAFWCNPISGHATLYWYQQILGQGPKLLIQFQNNGVVDDSQLPKDRFSAERLKGVDSTLKIQPAKLEDSAVYLCASSARRTGLYEQYFGPGTRLTVT.

This chain uses TRBV7-9 with TRBJ2-7; possibly TRBD2 for D (6 bases). Deletions cut 5 bases from V and 2 bases from J, with 16 bases between. CDR1 SEHNR and CDR2 FQNEAQ come from the germline V gene (reference sequence). The CDR3 is 15 residues long. Here the CDR3 reads CASSRGSLSPYEQYF. CDR3 nucleotide sequence: TGTGCCAGCAGCCGGGGGAGTCTTAGCCCCTACGAGCAGTACTTC.

This chain connects TRBV28 to TRBJ1-2; D ambiguous. Trimming took 5 bases from V and 4 from J, leaving 14 bases between them. The CDR3 is made up of 14 amino acids. Per the germline V gene, CDR1 is MDHEN and CDR2 is SYDVKM. The DNA of the CDR3 is TGTGCCAGCAGTCTTAGCGATTCTGGCTATGGCTACACCTTC. It encodes CASSLSDSGYGYTF.

As to this clonotype: Given a much more abundant clone one base away, this may be a read error. J is TRBJ2-7 and V is TRBV29-1; D perhaps matches TRBD1 (7 bases). There are 13 residues in the CDR3. CDR1 and CDR2 from the germline V gene are SQVTM and ANQGSEA. Trimming cost V 1 base and J 5 bases, with 12 bases left between them. This CDR3 is CSVEARGADEQYF. The CDR3 DNA sequence: TGCAGCGTTGAAGCCAGGGGGGCCGACGAGCAGTACTTC.

This chain joins TRBV20-1 and TRBJ2-7; tentatively, D is TRBD1 (5 bases). The J call may be faulty, since TRBJ2-5 better matches the DNA end. The CDR3 length is 16 residues. The V gene's germline CDR1 is DFQATT and CDR2 SNEGSKA (reference sequence). The CDR3 bases are TGCAGTGCTAGACTTCAGGGCGCGGCTCTTTCATCGACCCAGTACTTC. It is translated as CSARLQGAALSSTQYF.

The gene calls are TRBV7-2 and TRBJ1-1; D might be TRBD1 (5 bases). The CDR3 loop spans 17 amino acids. The V end was cut by 5 bases, the J end by 4 bases, with 23 bases between. Per the germline V gene, CDR1 is SGHTA and CDR2 is FQGNSA. CDR3 DNA: TGTGCCAGCAGCCAAGGGACGGGCCGTAATCGGATCACTGAAGCTTTCTTT. Translated, it gives CASSQGTGRNRITEAFF.

This chain uses TRBV4-3 with TRBJ1-1; 9 bases are a match to TRBD1. The CDR3 sequence is 16 residues long. Looked up from germline, CDR1 is LGHNA and CDR2 is YSLEER. The V and J ends lost 0 bases and 1 base, in that order; junction bases with no gene match: 3. DNA for the CDR3: TGCGCCAGCAGCCAAGAACAGGGGGCAGAGAACACTGAAGCTTTCTTT. Encoded protein: CASSQEQGAENTEAFF.

This clonotype came up a few times. This chain connects TRBV3-1 to TRBJ2-5; 7 bases agree with TRBD1. Germline V gene lookup returns CDR1 LGHDT and CDR2 YNNKEL (reference sequence). After removal of 1 base from V and 2 bases from J, the junction contained 4 bases not matched to a gene. CDR3 size: 15 residues. CDR3 sequence: CASSQGDRIQETQYF. CDR3 bases: TGTGCCAGCAGCCAAGGGGACAGAATACAAGAGACCCAGTACTTC.

This clonotype was seen many times. This chain links TRBV7-2 with TRBJ2-1; D remains ambiguous. The CDR3 loop spans 12 amino acids. The V gene's germline CDR1 is SGHTA and CDR2 FQGNSA. The V end was cut by 5 bases, the J end by 4 bases, with 6 bases between. CDR3 in DNA: TGTGCCAGCAGCCGGCGTTACAATGAGCAGTTCTTC. Translating gives CASSRRYNEQFF.

The V call is TRBV7-9, the J call TRBJ1-2, with 8 bases lining up with TRBD1. Germline lookup yields CDR1 SEHNR and CDR2 FQNEAQ (reference sequence). The V and J ends lost 7 bases and 4 bases, in that order; junction bases with no gene match: 8. This CDR3 is 14 amino acids long. DNA for the CDR3: TGTGCCAGCATCATGGCCGGGACAGGCTATGGCTACACCTTC. This gives the protein CASIMAGTGYGYTF.

CDR3 sequence: CASSLMSVPGTKNIQYF. The CDR3 region has the DNA TGTGCCAGCAGCTTAATGTCAGTCCCAGGGACCAAAAACATTCAGTACTTC. The chain employs TRBV7-8 and TRBJ2-7; D perhaps matches TRBD1 (5 bases). TRBJ2-4 explains the end of the DNA better; the J call may be wrong. CDR1 and CDR2 from the germline V gene are SGHVS and FQNEAQ. CDR3 length: 17 residues.

This clonotype occurred a few times. V is TRBV20-1 and J is TRBJ2-3; tentatively, D is TRBD1 or TRBD2 (6 bases each). CDR1 and CDR2 (germline): DFQATT, SNEGSKA (reference sequence). V shed 5 bases and J shed 4 bases, with 16 bases lying between them. The CDR3 has 14 residues. The DNA for the CDR3 is TGCAGTGCTGTGTCCGAAGGGGGGCCAGATACGCAGTATTTT. Translating gives CSAVSEGGPDTQYF.

J is TRBJ2-7 and V is TRBV19; either TRBD1 or TRBD2 may supply D (5 bases each). The J call may be faulty, since TRBJ2-5 better matches the DNA end. The V gene's germline CDR1 is LNHDA and CDR2 SQIVND (reference sequence). The CDR3 is 16 amino acids. CDR3 coding DNA: TGTGCCAGTAGACCCACGCTCAGGGACGGGGAAGAGACCCAGTACTTC. Encoded protein: CASRPTLRDGEETQYF.